This entry concerns a single T cell receptor (beta chain). With 1 base removed from V and 4 bases from J, the gap between germline ends came to 13 bases. This CDR3 has 15 amino acids. Germline V gene lookup returns CDR1 SGHTA and CDR2 FQGNSA. Clones were read by immunoSEQ multiplex PCR, and TCRdb kept only the in-frame ones, dropping some. The sample consists of some 97,000 clones, 90% of them appearing once. The data stem from a study of OX40 agonist ivuxolimab in advanced cancers. The chain has TRBV7-2 and TRBJ2-5; either TRBD1 or TRBD2 may fit D (5 bases each). This specimen was CD4+ or CD8+ T cells sorted from blood, taken in a trial of the OX40 agonist ivuxolimab. The sequence was obtained from an adult with an advanced solid tumor such as melanoma, head and neck, liver or kidney cancer. CDR3 amino acids: CASSLGGGPAETQYF. The DNA for the CDR3 is TGTGCCAGCAGCTTAGGTGGGGGTCCGGCAGAGACCCAGTACTTC.